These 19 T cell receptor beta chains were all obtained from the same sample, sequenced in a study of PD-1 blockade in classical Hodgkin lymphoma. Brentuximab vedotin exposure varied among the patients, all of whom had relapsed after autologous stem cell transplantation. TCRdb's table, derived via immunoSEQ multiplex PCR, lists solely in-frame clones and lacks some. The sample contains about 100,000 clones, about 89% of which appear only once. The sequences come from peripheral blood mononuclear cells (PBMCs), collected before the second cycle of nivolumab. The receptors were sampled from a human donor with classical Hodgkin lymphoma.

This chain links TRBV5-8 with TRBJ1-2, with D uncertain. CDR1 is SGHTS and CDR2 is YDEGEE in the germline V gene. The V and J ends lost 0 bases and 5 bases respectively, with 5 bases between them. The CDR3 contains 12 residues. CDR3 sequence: CASSLESYGYTF. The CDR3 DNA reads TGTGCCAGCAGCTTGGAGTCGTATGGCTACACCTTC.

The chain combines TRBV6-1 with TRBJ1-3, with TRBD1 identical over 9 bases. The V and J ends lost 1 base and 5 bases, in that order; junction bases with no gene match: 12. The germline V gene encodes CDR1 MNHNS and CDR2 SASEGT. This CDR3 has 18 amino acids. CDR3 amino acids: CASSEVDRGATQRNTIYF. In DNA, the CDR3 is TGTGCCAGCAGTGAAGTCGACAGGGGGGCCACCCAGAGAAACACCATATATTTT.

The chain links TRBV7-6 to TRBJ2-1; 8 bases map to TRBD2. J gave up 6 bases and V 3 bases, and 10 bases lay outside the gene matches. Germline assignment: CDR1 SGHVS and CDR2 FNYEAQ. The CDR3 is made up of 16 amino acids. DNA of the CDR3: TGTGCCAGCAGCTTGCCCGTTGGACTAGCTAGCAATGAGCAGTTCTTC. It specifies CASSLPVGLASNEQFF.

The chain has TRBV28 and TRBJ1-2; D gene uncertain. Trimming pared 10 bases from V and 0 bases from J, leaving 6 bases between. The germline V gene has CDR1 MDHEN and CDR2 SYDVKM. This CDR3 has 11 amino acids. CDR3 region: CATISNYGYTF. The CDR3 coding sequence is TGTGCCACCATTTCTAACTATGGCTACACCTTC.

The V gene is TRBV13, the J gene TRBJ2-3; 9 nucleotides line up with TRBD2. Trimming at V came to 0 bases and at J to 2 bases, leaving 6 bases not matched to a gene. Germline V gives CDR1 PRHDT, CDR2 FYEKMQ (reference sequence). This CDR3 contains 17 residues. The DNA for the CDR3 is TGTGCCAGCAGCTTAGGGTCTAGCGGGGAATTCACAGATACGCAGTATTTT. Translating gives CASSLGSSGEFTDTQYF. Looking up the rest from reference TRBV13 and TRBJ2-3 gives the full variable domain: AAGVIQSPRHLIKEKRETATLKCYPIPRHDTVYWYQQGPGQDPQFLISFYEKMQSDKGSIPDRFSAQQFSDYHSELNMSSLELGDSALYFCASSLGSSGEFTDTQYFGPGTRLTVL.

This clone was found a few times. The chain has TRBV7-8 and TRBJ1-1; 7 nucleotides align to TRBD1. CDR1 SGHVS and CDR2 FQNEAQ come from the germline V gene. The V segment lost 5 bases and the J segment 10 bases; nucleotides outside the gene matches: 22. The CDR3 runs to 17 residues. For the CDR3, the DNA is TGTGCCAGCAGCCCAGACAGGGTATTGCTGATGAGGGTGATAGCTTTCTTT. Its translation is CASSPDRVLLMRVIAFF.

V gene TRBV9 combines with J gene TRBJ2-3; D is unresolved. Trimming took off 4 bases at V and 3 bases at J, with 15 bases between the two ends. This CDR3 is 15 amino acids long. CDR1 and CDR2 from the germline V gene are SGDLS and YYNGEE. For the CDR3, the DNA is TGTGCCAGCAGCCCCCGTTCGATTCGAACAGATACGCAGTATTTT. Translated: CASSPRSIRTDTQYF. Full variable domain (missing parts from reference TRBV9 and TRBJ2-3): DSGVTQTPKHLITATGQRVTLRCSPRSGDLSVYWYQQSLDQGLQFLIQYYNGEERAKGNILERFSAQQFPDLHSELNLSSLELGDSALYFCASSPRSIRTDTQYFGPGTRLTVL.

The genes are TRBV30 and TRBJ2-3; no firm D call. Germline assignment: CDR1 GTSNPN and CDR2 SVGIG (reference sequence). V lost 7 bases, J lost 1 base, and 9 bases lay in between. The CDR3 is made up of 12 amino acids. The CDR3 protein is CAFHTGTDTQYF. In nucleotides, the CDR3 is TGTGCCTTCCATACGGGCACAGATACGCAGTATTTT.

The CDR3 DNA sequence: TGCGCCAGCAGCCAAGCCGGTCCCCGTGAAGCTTTCTTT. This sequence encodes CASSQAGPREAFF. The chain uses TRBV4-3 and TRBJ1-1; no clear D. The CDR3 loop spans 13 amino acids. With 1 base removed from V and 7 bases from J, the gap between germline ends came to 10 bases. CDR1 and CDR2 from the germline V gene are LGHNA and YSLEER.

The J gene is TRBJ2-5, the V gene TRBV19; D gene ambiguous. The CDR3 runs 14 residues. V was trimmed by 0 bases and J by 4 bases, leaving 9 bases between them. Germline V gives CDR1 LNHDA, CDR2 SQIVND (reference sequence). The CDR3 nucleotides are TGTGCCAGTAGTATAGATTCGATGACAGAGACCCAGTACTTC. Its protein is CASSIDSMTETQYF.

DNA of the CDR3: TGTGCTAGTGGCCCCCAAGTCCAGGTGCAGGAGAGGAATGAGCAGTTCTTC. Encoded protein: CASGPQVQVQERNEQFF. The rearrangement joins TRBV12-5 to TRBJ2-1; no firm D call. Germline V CDR1 and CDR2: LGHNT, FRNRAP. Trimming stripped 6 bases from V and 7 bases from J, with 25 bases between. This CDR3 is 17 amino acids long.

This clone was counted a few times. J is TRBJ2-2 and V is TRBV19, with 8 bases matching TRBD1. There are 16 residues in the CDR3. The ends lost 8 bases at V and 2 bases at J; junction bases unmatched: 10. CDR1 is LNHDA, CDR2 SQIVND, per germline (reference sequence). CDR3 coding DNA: TGTGCCAGTCGTAGAGGCAGGGGGCTAAACACCGGGGAGCTGTTTTTT. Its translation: CASRRGRGLNTGELFF.

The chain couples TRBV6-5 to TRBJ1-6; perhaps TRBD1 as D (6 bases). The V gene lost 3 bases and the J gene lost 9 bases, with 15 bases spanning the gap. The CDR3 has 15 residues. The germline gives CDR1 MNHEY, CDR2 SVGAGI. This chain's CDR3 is CASSYGTHHFSPLHF. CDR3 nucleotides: TGTGCCAGCAGTTATGGGACACACCACTTTTCACCCCTCCACTTT.

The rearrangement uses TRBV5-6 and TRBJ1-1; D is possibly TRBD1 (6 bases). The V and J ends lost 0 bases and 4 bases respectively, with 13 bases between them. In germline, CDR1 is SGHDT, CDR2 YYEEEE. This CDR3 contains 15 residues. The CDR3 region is CASSLGGGAGTEAFF. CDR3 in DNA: TGTGCCAGCAGCTTGGGTGGGGGGGCTGGCACTGAAGCTTTCTTT.

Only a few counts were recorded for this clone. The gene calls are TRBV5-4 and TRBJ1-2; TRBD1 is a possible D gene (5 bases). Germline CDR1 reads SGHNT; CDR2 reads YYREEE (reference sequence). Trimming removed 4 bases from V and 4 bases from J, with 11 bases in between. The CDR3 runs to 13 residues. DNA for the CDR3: TGTGCCAGCAGCCTCAGGGACCGCTATGGCTACACCTTC. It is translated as CASSLRDRYGYTF.

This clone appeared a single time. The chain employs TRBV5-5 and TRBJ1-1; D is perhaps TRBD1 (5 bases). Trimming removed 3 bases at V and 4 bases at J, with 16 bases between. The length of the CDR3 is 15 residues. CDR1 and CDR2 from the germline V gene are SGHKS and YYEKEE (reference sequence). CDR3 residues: CASSSLTQAVTEAFF. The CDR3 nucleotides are TGTGCCAGCAGCTCTTTAACACAGGCGGTCACTGAAGCTTTCTTT. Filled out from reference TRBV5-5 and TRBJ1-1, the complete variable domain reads DAGVTQSPTHLIKTRGQQVTLRCSPISGHKSVSWYQQVLGQGPQFIFQYYEKEERGRGNFPDRFSARQFPNYSSELNVNALLLGDSALYLCASSSLTQAVTEAFFGQGTRLTVV.

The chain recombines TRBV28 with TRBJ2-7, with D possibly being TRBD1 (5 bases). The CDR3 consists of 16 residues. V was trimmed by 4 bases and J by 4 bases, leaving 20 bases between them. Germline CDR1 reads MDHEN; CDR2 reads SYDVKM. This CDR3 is CASSSPEGARLYEQYF. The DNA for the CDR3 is TGTGCCAGCAGTTCCCCCGAAGGGGCCAGGCTTTACGAGCAGTACTTC.

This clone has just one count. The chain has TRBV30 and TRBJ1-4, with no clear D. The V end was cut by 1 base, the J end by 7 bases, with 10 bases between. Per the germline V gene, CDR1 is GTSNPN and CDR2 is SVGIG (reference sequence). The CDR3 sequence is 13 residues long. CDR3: CAWSASASEKLFF. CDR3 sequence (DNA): TGTGCCTGGAGTGCGTCAGCTAGTGAAAAACTGTTTTTT.

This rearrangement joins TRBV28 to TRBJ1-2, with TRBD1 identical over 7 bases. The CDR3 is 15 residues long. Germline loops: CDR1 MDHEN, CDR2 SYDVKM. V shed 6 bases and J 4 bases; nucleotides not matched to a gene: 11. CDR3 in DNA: TGTGCCAGCAGCACCACAGGGGCTACCTTCTATGGCTACACCTTC. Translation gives CASSTTGATFYGYTF.